This T cell receptor beta chain was captured in a study of blood T cell repertoires in COVID-19. Looking at the study overall: COVID-19 samples collected from the United States, Italy and Spain covered acute and convalescent phases. Sources were T cells, B-cell-depleted T cells, or PBMCs; the material itself was cDNA or gDNA.

This CDR3 contains 15 residues. V shed 10 bases and J 4 bases; nucleotides not matched to a gene: 13. CDR1 is MNHEY, CDR2 SVGAGI, per germline. This clone was observed a single time. The authors' processing: For nucleated cells, counts were estimated from reference gene primer amplification. Sequenced by immunoSEQ multiplex PCR; TCRdb stores in-frame clones only, minus some. V and J calls and clone size come straight from that table; D and trimming were deduced from the DNA. The sample carries about 180,000 clones, 65% to 90% recorded once. The sequenced material came from peripheral blood. The chain uses TRBV6-5 and TRBJ2-7; 10 bases map to TRBD1. The TCR sequence derives from a man between 50 and 59 years old with active or convalescent COVID-19. The CDR3: CATPSGGTGVYEQYF. CDR3 DNA sequence: TGTGCCACCCCCTCTGGCGGGACAGGGGTTTACGAGCAGTACTTC.